The following is a T cell receptor beta chain sequence with its context. Its matching antigen is unknown. V was pared by 6 bases and J by 6 bases, with 11 bases between. The CDR3 has 13 amino acids. CDR1 SNHLY and CDR2 FYNNEI come from the germline V gene. This sample was included in a study of cytomegalovirus exposure and HLA in healthy donors. Study-level points and caveats: Within a later analysis, the majority of CMV-associated TCR beta chains appeared HLA-restricted. The authors enumerated around 150 TCR beta chains as linked to cytomegalovirus. Per a later analysis, HLA-associated TCR beta chains showed more clonal expansion than other, equally common TCR beta chains.

Vbeta (60) and Jbeta (13) primers were used in the PCR. Sequenced by immunoSEQ multiplex PCR; TCRdb stores in-frame clones only, minus some. This table holds roughly 120,000 clones, 74% found once. This TCR was sampled from a woman between 45 and 65 years old in good health and CMV-seropositive. The chain carries TRBV2 and TRBJ2-2; no clear D. The specimen sequenced was PBMCs. CDR3 amino acids: CASRLGWAGELFF. The CDR3 DNA follows: TGTGCCAGCAGGCTAGGTTGGGCCGGGGAGCTGTTTTTT.